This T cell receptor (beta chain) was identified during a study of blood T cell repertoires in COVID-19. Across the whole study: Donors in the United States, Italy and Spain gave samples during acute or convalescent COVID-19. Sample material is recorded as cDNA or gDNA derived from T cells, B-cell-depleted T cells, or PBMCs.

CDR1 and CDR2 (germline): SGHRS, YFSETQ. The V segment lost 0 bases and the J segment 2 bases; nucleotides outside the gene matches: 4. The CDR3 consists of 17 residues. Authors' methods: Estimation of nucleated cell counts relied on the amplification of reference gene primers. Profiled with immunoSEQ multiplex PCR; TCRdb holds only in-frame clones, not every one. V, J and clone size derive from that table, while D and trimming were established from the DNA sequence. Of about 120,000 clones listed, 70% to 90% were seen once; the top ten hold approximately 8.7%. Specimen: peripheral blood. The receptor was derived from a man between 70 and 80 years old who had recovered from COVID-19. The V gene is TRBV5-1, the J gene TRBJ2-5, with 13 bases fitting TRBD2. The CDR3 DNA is TGCGCCAGCAGCTTGGGACTAGCGGGAGGTAGGCAAGAGACCCAGTACTTC. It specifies CASSLGLAGGRQETQYF. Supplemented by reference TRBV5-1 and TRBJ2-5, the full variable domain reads KAGVTQTPRYLIKTRGQQVTLSCSPISGHRSVSWYQQTPGQGLQFLFEYFSETQRNKGNFPGRFSGRQFSNSRSEMNVSTLELGDSALYLCASSLGLAGGRQETQYFGPGTRLLVL.